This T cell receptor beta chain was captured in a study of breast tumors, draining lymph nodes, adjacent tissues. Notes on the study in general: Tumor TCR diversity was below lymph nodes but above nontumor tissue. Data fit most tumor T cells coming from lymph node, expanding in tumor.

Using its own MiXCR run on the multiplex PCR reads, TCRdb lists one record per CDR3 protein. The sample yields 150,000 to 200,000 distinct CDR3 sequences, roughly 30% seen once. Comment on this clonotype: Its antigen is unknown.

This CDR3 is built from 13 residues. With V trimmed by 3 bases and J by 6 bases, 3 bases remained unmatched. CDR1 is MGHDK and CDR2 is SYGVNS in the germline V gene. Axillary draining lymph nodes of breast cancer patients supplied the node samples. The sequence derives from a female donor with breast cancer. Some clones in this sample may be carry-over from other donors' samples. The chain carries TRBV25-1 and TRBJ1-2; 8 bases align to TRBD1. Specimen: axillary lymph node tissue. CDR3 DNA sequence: TGTGCCAGCAGTGATGGACAGGGTGATGGCTACACCTTC. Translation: CASSDGQGDGYTF.